This T cell receptor (beta chain) is from a study of shared clonotypes between healthy human individuals. Study conclusions and caveats: Non-shared clonotypes displayed generation probabilities falling below those of clonotypes present in all four donors.

From germline, CDR1 is SGHTA and CDR2 FQGNSA. The CDR3 runs 17 residues. V was shortened by 2 bases and J by 2 bases, with 13 bases between the two germline ends. About this clone: Its antigen is not known.

Sequencing was at deep level. TCRdb keeps only in-frame clones here, not all; method: immunoSEQ multiplex PCR. The sample lists over a million clones, about 80% occurring once. The sequence came from a man younger than 30 in good health. Sequencing was done on a sample of memory CD4+ T cells sorted from blood. Subset here: CD45RA-negative fraction. The gene calls are TRBV7-2 and TRBJ2-6; tentative D call: TRBD1 (6 bases). The CDR3 protein is CASSLNPRGAGANVLTF. Written as DNA, the CDR3 is TGTGCCAGCAGCTTAAACCCCAGGGGCGCTGGGGCCAACGTCCTGACTTTC.